This T cell receptor (beta chain) was sequenced during a study of T cell changes during pregnancy in multiple sclerosis. Libraries were prepared by immunoSEQ multiplex PCR; TCRdb keeps only in-frame clonotypes and omits some of them. The table records tens of thousands of clones, roughly 90% of them present only once. Germline V CDR1 and CDR2: LGHNA, YNFKEQ. V lost 4 bases, J lost 6 bases, and 7 bases stayed unmatched. CDR3 size: 16 residues. The chain is built from TRBV4-2 and TRBJ2-1; 12 positions agree with TRBD2. The clonotype originates from a female donor in good health, enrolled as a control in a pregnancy study. The input for sequencing was CD4+ T cells from peripheral blood mononuclear cells, taken in the third trimester of pregnancy. The CDR3 bases are TGTGCCAGCAGCCGTCGACTAGCGGGGGTGTTCAATGAGCAGTTCTTC. This gives the protein CASSRRLAGVFNEQFF.